What follows describes a single T cell receptor (beta chain). Its antigen remains unknown. These data originate in a study of T cell responses to AZD1222 COVID-19 vaccine. The study, taken as a whole, reports: Spike-specific TCR repertoires showed rising breadth and depth after two AZD1222 doses.

Trimming removed 4 bases at V and 8 bases at J, with 16 bases between. The CDR3 consists of 14 residues. The germline V gene encodes CDR1 SGDLS and CDR2 YYNGEE. Here immunoSEQ multiplex PCR was the method, and the copy in TCRdb shows in-frame clones only, minus some. The sample has some 90,000 clones; roughly 88% are singletons. Material: peripheral blood, obtained on day 0 of AZD1222 vaccination. V usage is TRBV9 and J usage is TRBJ1-3, with TRBD1 as a possible D gene (5 bases). The receptor comes from an adult in good health. CDR3 sequence reads: CASSFSGGADTIYF. In DNA form, the CDR3 reads TGTGCCAGCAGCTTCAGTGGAGGGGCGGACACCATATATTTT. Combining the CDR3 with reference TRBV9 and TRBJ1-3 gives the whole variable domain DSGVTQTPKHLITATGQRVTLRCSPRSGDLSVYWYQQSLDQGLQFLIQYYNGEERAKGNILERFSAQQFPDLHSELNLSSLELGDSALYFCASSFSGGADTIYFGEGSWLTVV.